The 9 T cell receptor beta chains reported below all come from one sample, sequenced in a study of blood T cell repertoires in COVID-19. Data came from immunoSEQ multiplex PCR; TCRdb stores just in-frame clones and leaves some out. Found here are about 150,000 clones, 75% to 85% of them singletons; the top ten hold 9.5% to 13%. Material for sequencing was peripheral blood. Source of these receptors: a woman aged 55-70 years with COVID-19, enrolled during active disease.

The chain carries TRBV28 and TRBJ2-2; D perhaps matches TRBD1 (8 bases). V lost 5 bases and J 6 bases, leaving 19 bases between the germline ends. Germline V gene lookup returns CDR1 MDHEN and CDR2 SYDVKM. The CDR3 sequence is 16 residues long. CDR3 in amino acids: CASSLQTGEGSGELFF. CDR3 sequence (DNA): TGTGCCAGCAGTCTCCAGACAGGGGAGGGGTCCGGGGAGCTGTTTTTT.

This clone has just a few counts. The CDR3 nucleotides read TGTGCCAGCAACGACGAGGGTCATCCCTACAATGAGCAGTTCTTC. Translated, it gives CASNDEGHPYNEQFF. The chain links TRBV6-6 to TRBJ2-1; TRBD2 is a possible D gene (5 bases). V lost 7 bases and J 2 bases, leaving 15 bases between the germline ends. Germline V gene data show CDR1 as MNHNY and CDR2 as SVGAGI (reference sequence). The CDR3 is 15 residues long.

The chain employs TRBV6-4 and TRBJ1-1, with 8 bases identical to TRBD1. The CDR3 is 12 amino acids. Germline V CDR1 and CDR2: MRHNA, SNTAGT. J was trimmed by 11 bases and V by 0 bases; bases with no gene match: 2. CDR3: CASSDSTGVAFF. CDR3 nucleotide sequence: TGTGCCAGCAGTGACTCGACAGGGGTGGCTTTCTTT.

J is TRBJ2-2 and V is TRBV27; tentatively, D is TRBD1 (5 bases). This CDR3 comprises 17 residues. The V and J ends lost 3 bases and 4 bases respectively, with 18 bases between them. The germline V gene encodes CDR1 MNHEY and CDR2 SMNVEV (reference sequence). The CDR3 sequence is CASSFRSRASGTGELFF. The CDR3 DNA sequence: TGTGCCAGCAGTTTTAGAAGCAGGGCTTCGGGCACCGGGGAGCTGTTTTTT.

This clone was observed a few times. The rearrangement links TRBV5-5 to TRBJ2-1; 11 bases fit TRBD2. V lost 4 bases to trimming and J lost 7 bases; unmatched junction nucleotides: 10. The germline V gene encodes CDR1 SGHKS and CDR2 YYEKEE (reference sequence). The CDR3 length is 16 residues. The CDR3 spells CASSARLAGRHNEQFF. The CDR3 region has the DNA TGTGCCAGCAGCGCAAGACTAGCGGGACGGCATAATGAGCAGTTCTTC.

The chain couples TRBV5-4 to TRBJ1-4; D is perhaps TRBD1 (6 bases). CDR3 length: 14 residues. CDR1 is SGHNT, CDR2 YYREEE, per germline (reference sequence). Trimming shortened V by 4 bases and J by 0 bases, and 7 bases separated the two germline ends. Here the CDR3 reads CASSRQATNEKLFF. As DNA, the CDR3 is TGTGCCAGCAGCCGACAGGCAACTAATGAAAAACTGTTTTTT.

The V call is TRBV7-9, the J call TRBJ2-2; D is uncertain. The V and J ends lost 0 bases and 1 base respectively, with 6 bases between them. Germline CDR1 is SEHNR and CDR2 is FQNEAQ (reference sequence). The CDR3 contains 15 residues. This chain's CDR3 is CASSLASKNTGELFF. CDR3 nucleotides: TGTGCCAGCAGCTTAGCGAGCAAGAACACCGGGGAGCTGTTTTTT.

On this clone: Distinct nucleotide sequences in the sample also encode this CDR3. This sequence joins TRBV6-5 and TRBJ1-5, with 9 bases fitting TRBD1. This CDR3 spans 12 amino acids. With 6 bases clipped from V and 7 bases from J, the junction kept 1 base outside the gene matches. CDR1 and CDR2 from the germline V gene are MNHEY and SVGAGI. As DNA, the CDR3 is TGTGCCAGCAGGACAGGGGGGCAGCCCCAGCATTTT. It specifies CASRTGGQPQHF.

The J gene is TRBJ2-4, the V gene TRBV3-1 (or the pseudogene TRBV3-2), with 14 bases identical to TRBD2. J was trimmed by 0 bases and V by 6 bases; bases with no gene match: 7. The germline CDR1 and CDR2 sequences are LGHDT and YNNKEL (reference sequence). This CDR3 has 18 residues. The CDR3: CASRAGTSGGIAKNIQYF. The CDR3 DNA reads as TGTGCCAGCAGGGCCGGGACTAGCGGGGGTATAGCCAAAAACATTCAGTACTTC.